The clone carrying this T cell receptor beta chain was picked up one time. Its cognate antigen is unknown. These data belong to a study of cytotoxic CD8 clonotypes in ibrutinib-treated CLL. At the level of the study: In all, about a dozen patients were relapsed/refractory, some 15 were treatment-naive and fewer than 18 were IGHV unmutated. Study-wide points: The clonality went up when patients responded to ibrutinib and dropped back toward baseline at progression. On treatment, the uncommon public clonotypes contracted or remained stable.

The CDR3 consists of 14 residues. In germline, CDR1 is SGDLS, CDR2 YYNGEE. V was clipped by 2 bases and J by 5 bases, with 13 bases between them. Sequencing was performed with immunoSEQ multiplex PCR; in TCRdb, only in-frame clones are kept and a portion is missing. The sample records 160,000 or so clones, nearly 90% being singletons. The sample in question was PBMCs, obtained at disease progression, from a patient treated with ibrutinib. The chain links TRBV9 to TRBJ2-5; a possible D gene is TRBD2 (5 bases). The TCR comes from a human donor with chronic lymphocytic leukemia. CDR3 residues: CASSVKGAVETQYF. The CDR3 bases are TGTGCCAGCAGCGTCAAGGGAGCGGTGGAGACCCAGTACTTC.